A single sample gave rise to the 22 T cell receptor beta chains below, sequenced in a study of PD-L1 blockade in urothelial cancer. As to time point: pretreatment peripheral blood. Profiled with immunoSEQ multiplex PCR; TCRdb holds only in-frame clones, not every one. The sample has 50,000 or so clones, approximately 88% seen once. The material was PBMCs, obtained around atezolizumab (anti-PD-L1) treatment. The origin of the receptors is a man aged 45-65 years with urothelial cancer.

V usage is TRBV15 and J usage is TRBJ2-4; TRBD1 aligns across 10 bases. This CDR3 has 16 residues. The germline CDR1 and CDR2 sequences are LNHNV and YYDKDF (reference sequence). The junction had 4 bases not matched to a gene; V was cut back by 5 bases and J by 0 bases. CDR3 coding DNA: TGTGCCACCAGCGATGACAGGGGGCTAGCCAAAAACATTCAGTACTTC. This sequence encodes CATSDDRGLAKNIQYF. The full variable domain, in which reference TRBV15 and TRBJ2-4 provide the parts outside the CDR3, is DAMVIQNPRYQVTQFGKPVTLSCSQTLNHNVMYWYQQKSSQAPKLLFHYYDKDFNNEADTPDNFQSRRPNTSFCFLDIRSPGLGDTAMYLCATSDDRGLAKNIQYFGAGTRLSVL.

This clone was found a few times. The CDR3: CASSLAGGQTSYEQYF. Here the CDR3 DNA reads TGTGCCAGCAGCTTGGCAGGAGGACAGACCTCCTACGAGCAGTACTTC. V and J are TRBV5-6 and TRBJ2-7, with D possibly matching TRBD1 (6 bases). The germline V gene has CDR1 SGHDT and CDR2 YYEEEE. The V end was cut by 0 bases, the J end by 0 bases, with 13 bases between. The CDR3 is made up of 16 amino acids.

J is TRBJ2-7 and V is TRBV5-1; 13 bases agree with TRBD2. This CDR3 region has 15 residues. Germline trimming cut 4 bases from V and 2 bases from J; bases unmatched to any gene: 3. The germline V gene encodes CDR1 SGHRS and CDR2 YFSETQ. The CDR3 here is CASSPGLAGPYEQYF. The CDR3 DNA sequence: TGCGCCAGCAGCCCGGGACTAGCGGGGCCCTACGAGCAGTACTTC.

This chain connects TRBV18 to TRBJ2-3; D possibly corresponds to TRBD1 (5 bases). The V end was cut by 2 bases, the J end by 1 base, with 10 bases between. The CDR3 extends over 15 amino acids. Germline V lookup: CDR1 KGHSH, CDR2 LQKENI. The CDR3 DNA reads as TGTGCCAGCTCACCAGGGCCGACAGGCACAGATACGCAGTATTTT. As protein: CASSPGPTGTDTQYF.

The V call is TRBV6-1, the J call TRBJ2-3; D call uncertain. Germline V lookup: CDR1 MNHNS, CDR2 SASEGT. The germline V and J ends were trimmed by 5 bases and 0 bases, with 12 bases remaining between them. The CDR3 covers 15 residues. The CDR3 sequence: CASSRDLSSTDTQYF. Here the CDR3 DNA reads TGTGCCAGCAGTCGAGATTTGTCTAGCACAGATACGCAGTATTTT.

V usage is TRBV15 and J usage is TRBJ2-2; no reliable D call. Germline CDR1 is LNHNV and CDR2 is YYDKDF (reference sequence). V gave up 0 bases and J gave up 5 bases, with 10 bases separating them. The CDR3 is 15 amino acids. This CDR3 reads CATSREAGLTGELFF. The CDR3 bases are TGTGCCACCAGCAGAGAGGCAGGTCTAACCGGGGAGCTGTTTTTT.

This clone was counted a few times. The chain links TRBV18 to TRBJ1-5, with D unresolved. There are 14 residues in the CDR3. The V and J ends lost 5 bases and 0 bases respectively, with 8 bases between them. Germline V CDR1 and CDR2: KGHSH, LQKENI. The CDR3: CASSSDTSNQPQHF. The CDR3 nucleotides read TGTGCCAGCTCATCAGACACTAGCAATCAGCCCCAGCATTTT.

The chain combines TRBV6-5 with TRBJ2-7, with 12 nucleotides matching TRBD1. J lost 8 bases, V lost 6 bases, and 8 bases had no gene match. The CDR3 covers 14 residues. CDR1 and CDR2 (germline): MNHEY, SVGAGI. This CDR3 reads CASRSPGTGGKQYF. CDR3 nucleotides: TGTGCCAGCAGATCCCCCGGGACAGGGGGCAAGCAGTACTTC.

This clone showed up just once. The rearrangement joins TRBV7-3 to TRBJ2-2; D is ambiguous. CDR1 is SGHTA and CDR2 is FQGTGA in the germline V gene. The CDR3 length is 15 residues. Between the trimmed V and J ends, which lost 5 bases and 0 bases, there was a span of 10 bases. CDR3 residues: CASSTSSANTGELFF. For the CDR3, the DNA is TGTGCCAGCAGCACCTCTTCAGCGAACACCGGGGAGCTGTTTTTT. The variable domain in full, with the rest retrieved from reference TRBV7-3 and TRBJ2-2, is GAGVSQTPSNKVTEKGKYVELRCDPISGHTALYWYRQSLGQGPEFLIYFQGTGAADDSGLPNDRFFAVRPEGSVSTLKIQRTERGDSAVYLCASSTSSANTGELFFGEGSRLTVL.

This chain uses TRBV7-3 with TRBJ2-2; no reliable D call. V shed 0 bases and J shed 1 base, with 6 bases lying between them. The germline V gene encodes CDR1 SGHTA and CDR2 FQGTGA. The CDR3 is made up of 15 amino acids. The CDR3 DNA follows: TGTGCCAGCAGCTTAACACGCGGGAACACCGGGGAGCTGTTTTTT. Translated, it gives CASSLTRGNTGELFF.

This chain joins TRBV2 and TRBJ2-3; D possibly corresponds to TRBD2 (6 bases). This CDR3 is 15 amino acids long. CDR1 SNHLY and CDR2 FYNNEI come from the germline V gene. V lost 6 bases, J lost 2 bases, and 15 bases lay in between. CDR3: CASRVPGRSTDTQYF. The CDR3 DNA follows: TGTGCCAGCAGGGTCCCCGGGAGATCCACAGATACGCAGTATTTT.

The CDR3 reads CASSLFLAGAGANVLTF. In nucleotides, the CDR3 is TGCGCCAGCAGCTTGTTTCTAGCGGGAGCTGGGGCCAACGTCCTGACTTTC. The chain uses TRBV5-1 and TRBJ2-6, with 10 bases matching TRBD2. J was trimmed by 2 bases and V by 1 base; bases with no gene match: 3. Germline CDR1 and CDR2: SGHRS and YFSETQ. The CDR3 is made up of 17 amino acids. Filled out from reference TRBV5-1 and TRBJ2-6, the complete variable domain reads KAGVTQTPRYLIKTRGQQVTLSCSPISGHRSVSWYQQTPGQGLQFLFEYFSETQRNKGNFPGRFSGRQFSNSRSEMNVSTLELGDSALYLCASSLFLAGAGANVLTFGAGSRLTVL.

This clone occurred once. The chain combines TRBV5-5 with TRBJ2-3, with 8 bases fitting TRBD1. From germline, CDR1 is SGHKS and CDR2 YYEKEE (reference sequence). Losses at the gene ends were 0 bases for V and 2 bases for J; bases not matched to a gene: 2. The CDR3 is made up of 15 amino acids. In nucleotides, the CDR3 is TGTGCCAGCAGCTTGGGCAGGGGGCCCACAGATACGCAGTATTTT. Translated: CASSLGRGPTDTQYF.

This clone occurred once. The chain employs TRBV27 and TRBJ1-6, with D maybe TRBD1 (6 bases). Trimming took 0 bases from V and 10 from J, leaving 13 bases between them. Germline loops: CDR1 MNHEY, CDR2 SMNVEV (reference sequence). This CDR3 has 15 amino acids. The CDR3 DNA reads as TGTGCCAGCAGTTTATCGGGGGGGCCGGGCTCACCCCTCCACTTT. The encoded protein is CASSLSGGPGSPLHF.

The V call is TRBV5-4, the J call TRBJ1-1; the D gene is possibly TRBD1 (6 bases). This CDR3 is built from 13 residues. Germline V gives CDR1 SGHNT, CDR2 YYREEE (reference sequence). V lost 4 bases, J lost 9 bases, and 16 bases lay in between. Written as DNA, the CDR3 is TGTGCCAGCAGCCCGGACAGAGAGTCTCAAGCTTTCTTT. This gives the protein CASSPDRESQAFF.

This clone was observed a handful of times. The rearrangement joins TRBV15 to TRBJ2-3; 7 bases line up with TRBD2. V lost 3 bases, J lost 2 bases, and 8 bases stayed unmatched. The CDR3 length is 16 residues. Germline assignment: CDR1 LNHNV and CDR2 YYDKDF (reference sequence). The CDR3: CATSRGRVTATDTQYF. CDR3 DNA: TGTGCCACCAGCAGGGGGAGGGTAACCGCCACAGATACGCAGTATTTT.

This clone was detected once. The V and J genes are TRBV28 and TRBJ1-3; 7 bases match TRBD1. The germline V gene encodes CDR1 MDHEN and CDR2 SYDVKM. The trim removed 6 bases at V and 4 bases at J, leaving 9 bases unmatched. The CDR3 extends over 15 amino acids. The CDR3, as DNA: TGTGCCAGCAGAGTACAAGGGACAGCCGGAAACACCATATATTTT. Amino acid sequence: CASRVQGTAGNTIYF.

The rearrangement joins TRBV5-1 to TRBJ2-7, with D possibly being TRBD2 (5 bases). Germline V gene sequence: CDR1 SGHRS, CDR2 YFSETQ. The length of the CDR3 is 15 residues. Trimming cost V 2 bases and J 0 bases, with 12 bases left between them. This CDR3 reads CASSLWTTSSYEQYF. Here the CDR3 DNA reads TGCGCCAGCAGCTTATGGACCACTAGCTCCTACGAGCAGTACTTC.

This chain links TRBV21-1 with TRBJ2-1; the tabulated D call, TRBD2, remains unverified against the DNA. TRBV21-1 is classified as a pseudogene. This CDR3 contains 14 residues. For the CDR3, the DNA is TGTGCCAGCAGCGTCCACCCTACCGGCAATGAGCAGTTCTTC. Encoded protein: CASSVHPTGNEQFF.

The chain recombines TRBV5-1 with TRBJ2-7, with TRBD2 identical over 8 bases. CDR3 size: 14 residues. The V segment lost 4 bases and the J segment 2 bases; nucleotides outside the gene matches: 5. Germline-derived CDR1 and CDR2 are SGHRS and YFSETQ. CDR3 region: CASSETSGAYEQYF. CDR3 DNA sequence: TGCGCCAGCAGCGAAACTAGCGGAGCCTACGAGCAGTACTTC.

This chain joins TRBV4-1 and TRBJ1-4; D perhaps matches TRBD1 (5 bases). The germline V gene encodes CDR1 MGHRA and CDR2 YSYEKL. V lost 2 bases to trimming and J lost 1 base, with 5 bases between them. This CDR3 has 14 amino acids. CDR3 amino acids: CASSQQGTNEKLFF. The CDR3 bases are TGCGCCAGCAGCCAACAGGGAACTAATGAAAAACTGTTTTTT.

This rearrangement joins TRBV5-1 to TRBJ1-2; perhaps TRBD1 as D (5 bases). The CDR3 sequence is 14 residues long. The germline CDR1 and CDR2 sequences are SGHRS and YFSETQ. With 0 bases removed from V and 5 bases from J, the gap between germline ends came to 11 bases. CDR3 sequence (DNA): TGCGCCAGCAGCTTGGGGGGCCAGTTATATGGCTACACCTTC. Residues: CASSLGGQLYGYTF.